The 8 T cell receptor beta chains in this list originate from one sample, sequenced in a study of T cells in Graves' hyperthyroidism and ophthalmopathy. Amplification targeted TCR beta CDR3 regions from RNA transcripts. During a first-round RT-PCR of the TCR CDR3, the HTBI primer set was used. MiXCR was run by TCRdb on the multiplex PCR reads, yielding one entry per CDR3 protein. Of hundreds of thousands of distinct CDR3 sequences listed, roughly 14% are singletons. Sequenced input: blood. All receptors derive from a woman younger than 30 with Graves' hyperthyroidism.

The table lists this clonotype with many counts. The chain has TRBV12-3 or TRBV12-4 and TRBJ1-2; 8 bases line up with TRBD1. This CDR3 spans 12 amino acids. The junction had 3 bases not matched to a gene; V was cut back by 6 bases and J by 6 bases. The CDR3 loop reads CASRRQGNGYTF. The CDR3 region has the DNA TGTGCCAGCAGAAGACAGGGGAATGGCTACACCTTC.

This clonotype was counted between two and nine times. The chain has TRBV5-1 and TRBJ2-7, with a possible D match to TRBD2 (6 bases). The V and J ends lost 0 bases and 3 bases respectively, with 13 bases between them. Germline V gene data show CDR1 as SGHRS and CDR2 as YFSETQ. The CDR3 is made up of 15 amino acids. CDR3: CASSLVGGDGYEQYF. CDR3 coding DNA: TGCGCCAGCAGCTTGGTCGGGGGAGACGGCTACGAGCAGTACTTC.

Many counts were recorded for this clonotype. The chain joins TRBV5-1 to TRBJ1-2; D is perhaps TRBD1 (6 bases). CDR1 SGHRS and CDR2 YFSETQ come from the germline V gene. CDR3 length equals 15 residues. V was pared by 4 bases and J by 8 bases, with 21 bases between. The chain's CDR3 is CASSRDNFFSWGYTF. Here the CDR3 DNA reads TGCGCCAGCAGCCGGGACAATTTCTTTAGCTGGGGCTACACCTTC.

This clonotype was counted many times. This chain joins TRBV28 and TRBJ2-7; weak D call: TRBD2 (5 bases). V lost 6 bases, J lost 9 bases, and 18 bases lay in between. CDR1 is MDHEN, CDR2 SYDVKM, per germline. CDR3 length: 13 amino acids. The CDR3 DNA reads TGTGCCAGCAGGAGCATAGCTCTCGCGGGGCAGTACTTC. Translating gives CASRSIALAGQYF.

Many counts were recorded for this clonotype. This sequence joins TRBV12-3 or TRBV12-4 and TRBJ1-1; D unclear. Trimming pared 3 bases from V and 7 bases from J, leaving 12 bases between. The CDR3 spans 13 residues. The CDR3 bases are TGTGCCAGCAGTTTTATAGGGTCTGGTGAAGCTTTCTTT. This translates into CASSFIGSGEAFF.

This clonotype has just a few counts. This chain uses TRBV6-2 or TRBV6-3 with TRBJ2-3; TRBD2 matches at 15 bases. The junction had 3 bases not matched to a gene; V was cut back by 5 bases and J by 0 bases. Germline-derived CDR1 and CDR2 are MNHEY and SVGEGT. The CDR3 spans 17 residues. The CDR3 protein is CASSPGTSGGSTDTQYF. For the CDR3, the DNA is TGTGCCAGCAGTCCTGGGACTAGCGGGGGGAGCACAGATACGCAGTATTTT.

This clonotype was seen repeatedly, ten times or more. The gene calls are TRBV19 and TRBJ2-1, with TRBD1 as a possible D gene (6 bases). CDR1 and CDR2 from the germline V gene are LNHDA and SQIVND (reference sequence). The CDR3 runs 14 residues. Trimming removed 8 bases at V and 6 bases at J, with 17 bases between. The CDR3 DNA follows: TGTGCCAGTGCCGGGACACGGTTTCTCAATGAGCAGTTCTTC. It translates to CASAGTRFLNEQFF.

This clonotype was detected many times. J is TRBJ2-7 and V is TRBV7-2, with 8 bases lining up with TRBD1. Per germline, CDR1 SGHTA and CDR2 FQGNSA. The J segment lost 2 bases and the V segment lost 3 bases, leaving 3 bases of the junction unmatched. CDR3 size: 14 residues. In DNA, the CDR3 is TGTGCCAGCAGCTTCGACAGGGGAACCTACGAGCAGTACTTC. Protein product: CASSFDRGTYEQYF.